One sample yielded the 4 T cell receptor beta chains listed below, sequenced in a study of T-cell memory formation after mild COVID-19. TCRdb reanalysed the 5' RACE reads using MiXCR and keeps one entry per CDR3 protein. Of 250,000 to 350,000 distinct CDR3 sequences in the sample, approximately 16% were seen once. Input material: PBMCs or a T cell subset sorted from them (not recorded which). All receptors derive from a man between 18 and 29 years old who had mild COVID-19 (a few samples of this study predate the infection). Cell type and time point are not known.

This clonotype was seen many times. This sequence joins TRBV3-1 and TRBJ1-5, with D unresolved. Trimming left V 3 bases short and J 5 bases short, with 14 bases between. Germline V gives CDR1 LGHDT, CDR2 YNNKEL (reference sequence). The CDR3 has 15 residues. CDR3 in DNA: TGTGCCAGCAGCCAGGCACCATTCGGATATCAGCCCCAGCATTTT. It codes for CASSQAPFGYQPQHF.

The chain employs TRBV28 and TRBJ2-3; 8 bases are a match to TRBD2. There are 14 residues in the CDR3. V was clipped by 1 base and J by 7 bases; unmatched bases: 4. CDR1 and CDR2 from the germline V gene are MDHEN and SYDVKM. Written as DNA, the CDR3 is TGTGCCAGCAGTTTATCGGGGGGGCGATATACGCAGTATTTT. Amino acid sequence: CASSLSGGRYTQYF.

This clonotype has at least ten counts. The chain links TRBV6-5 to TRBJ1-2, with D possibly TRBD1 on 5 matching bases. Trimming took off 6 bases at V and 4 bases at J, with 12 bases between the two ends. The CDR3 is 13 residues long. The germline V gene has CDR1 MNHEY and CDR2 SVGAGI. The CDR3 region has the DNA TGTGCCAGCAGCAACCAGGGTGTCTATGGCTACACCTTC. Its protein product is CASSNQGVYGYTF.

This rearrangement joins TRBV18 to TRBJ1-2; possibly TRBD1 for D (5 bases). Germline V gene sequence: CDR1 KGHSH, CDR2 LQKENI. CDR3 size: 14 residues. V lost 6 bases and J 2 bases, leaving 13 bases between the germline ends. The DNA of the CDR3 is TGTGCCAGCTCGCGGGACGGGATAAACTATGGCTACACCTTC. It translates to CASSRDGINYGYTF. The complete variable domain, with remaining parts taken from reference TRBV18 and TRBJ1-2, reads NAGVMQNPRHLVRRRGQEARLRCSPMKGHSHVYWYRQLPEEGLKFMVYLQKENIIDESGMPKERFSAEFPKEGPSILRIQQVVRGDSAAYFCASSRDGINYGYTFGSGTRLTVV.